This TCR beta chain appears in the sequencing data of a study of T cell repertoires in cytomegalovirus infection. Overall study findings and caveats: Clonotype analysis showed dominance of the ex vivo response by HLA-C-restricted CMV-specific TCR beta clonotypes.

One entry per CDR3 protein results from TCRdb running MiXCR on the reads. The table lists around 750,000 distinct CDR3 sequences, approximately 32% of them singletons, with 9.5% to 15% in the top ten. This clonotype was picked up many times. Its antigen is undetermined. Trimming removed 5 bases from V and 2 bases from J; junction bases left unmatched: 7. The germline gives CDR1 SGHTA, CDR2 FQGNSA. CDR3 size: 15 residues. This receptor was obtained from a human donor in good health (CMV status not recorded). Some clones in this sample may be carry-over from other donors' samples. Sample: cultured CD8+ T cells from PBMCs, taken from culture after CMV antigen stimulation. This sequence joins TRBV7-2 and TRBJ2-7; 9 bases align to TRBD1. The chain's CDR3 is CASSITGTGTYEQYF. CDR3 DNA sequence: TGTGCCAGCAGCATAACCGGGACAGGGACCTACGAGCAGTACTTC.